This TCR beta chain came from a study of T cell repertoires in aging, cancer and after chemotherapy. Study-level points and caveats: Across the chemotherapy interval, each cancer cohort showed higher median generation probability, suggesting thymic rebound. Healthy donors lost TCR diversity with age mainly through richness, cancer patients through richness and evenness.

This clonotype appeared a few times. Its antigen is unknown. Multiplex touch-down PCR with TRB-A/B primers amplified rearranged V-D-J TRB sequences. TCRdb processed the multiplex PCR reads anew with MiXCR; each CDR3 protein has one entry. This sample has over 15,000 distinct CDR3 sequences, with approximately 40% found just once. The CDR3 extends over 18 amino acids. V lost 9 bases, J lost 8 bases, and 24 bases stayed unmatched. Per germline, CDR1 LNHDA and CDR2 SQIVND (reference sequence). Peripheral blood genomic DNA, not sorted cells or RNA, was the template. The sequence was collected from a human donor with a solid tumor. The chain carries TRBV19 and TRBJ2-1, with 8 bases that match TRBD2. The specimen was blood. The CDR3 sequence: CASTSYSGDDSLSDEQFF. The CDR3 region has the DNA TGTGCCAGCACGTCCTATAGCGGGGACGATTCCCTTAGCGATGAGCAGTTCTTC.